A selection of T cell receptor beta chains follows, all from one sample in a study of neurological immune-mediated disorders. TCRdb reprocessed the 5' RACE reads with MiXCR, giving one entry per CDR3 protein. The table records about 55,000 distinct CDR3 sequences, roughly 4.3% of them present only once. The sample taken for sequencing was PBMCs. The receptors derive from a man aged 45 to 65 with multiple sclerosis. Both conserved end residues are part of each CDR3. The D gene is left open where the match is weak. The size field is filled for only some rows; it gives once, few, many or a size class.

cdr3_aa	cdr3_nt	j_call	clone_size	d_call	v_call
CASTADRVFVYEQYF	TGTGCCAGCACCGCGGACAGGGTATTTGTCTACGAGCAGTACTTC	TRBJ2-7	many	TRBD1	TRBV27
CASSLRQLNTEAFF	TGTGCCAGCAGTTTAAGACAGCTGAACACTGAAGCTTTCTTT	TRBJ1-1	many	-	TRBV12-3/TRBV12-4
CASSYSQEQYF	TGTGCCAGCAGTTACTCACAAGAGCAGTACTTC	TRBJ2-7	many	-	TRBV6-5
CASSTRRWRGESGNTIYF	TGTGCCAGCAGTACAAGAAGGTGGCGGGGAGAATCTGGAAACACCATATATTTT	TRBJ1-3	few	-	TRBV28
CASTSSLPNTNTEAFF	TGTGCCAGCACCTCTTCTCTACCTAACACAAACACTGAAGCTTTCTTT	TRBJ1-1	many	-	TRBV21-1
CASSLEGRTDTQYF	TGTGCCAGCAGTTTAGAAGGGCGCACAGATACGCAGTATTTT	TRBJ2-3	many	-	TRBV28
CATSRDMNTDTQYF	TGTGCCACCAGCAGGGACATGAACACAGATACGCAGTATTTT	TRBJ2-3	many	-	TRBV15
CASSYNRVETQYF	TGTGCCAGCAGTTACAACAGGGTCGAGACCCAGTACTTC	TRBJ2-5	many	-	TRBV6-5
CSARPGGQIYNSPLHF	TGCAGTGCCAGGCCGGGCGGACAGATCTATAATTCACCCCTCCACTTT	TRBJ1-6	many	-	TRBV20-1
CASSLGGESEAFF	TGTGCCAGCAGTTTAGGAGGAGAGAGTGAAGCTTTCTTT	TRBJ1-1	many	-	TRBV12-3/TRBV12-4
CASSTNVDTQYF	TGTGCCAGCAGCACTAACGTTGATACGCAGTATTTT	TRBJ2-3	many	-	TRBV14
CASSFTGGAGYEQYF	TGTGCCAGCAGTTTTACTGGGGGAGCTGGCTACGAGCAGTACTTC	TRBJ2-7	-	-	TRBV27
CATGGPREDTQYF	TGTGCCACCGGCGGGCCTAGGGAAGATACGCAGTATTTT	TRBJ2-3	many	-	TRBV24-1
CASSLGGTRIYEQYF	TGTGCCAGCAGCTTGGGGGGGACACGGATCTACGAGCAGTACTTC	TRBJ2-7	-	-	TRBV5-4
CASNLEGDNTDTQYF	TGCGCCAGCAACCTGGAAGGGGATAACACAGATACGCAGTATTTT	TRBJ2-3	many	-	TRBV5-1
CASRGRGSGGYTF	TGTGCCAGCCGGGGCAGGGGCTCCGGAGGCTACACCTTC	TRBJ1-2	few	-	TRBV3-1
CASSGGRTSPRVSSYNEQFF	TGTGCCAGCAGTGGTGGAAGAACTTCCCCGCGCGTGAGCTCCTACAATGAGCAGTTCTTC	TRBJ2-1	many	-	TRBV25-1
CSARLAGGPSTGELFF	TGCAGCGCCCGACTAGCGGGGGGGCCTAGCACCGGGGAGCTGTTTTTT	TRBJ2-2	few	TRBD2	TRBV29-1
CASSLYRQSYEQYF	TGTGCCAGCAGCTTATATCGGCAGTCCTACGAGCAGTACTTC	TRBJ2-7	few	-	TRBV7-8
CASSFPRTSGGQSSYEQYF	TGTGCCAGCAGCTTCCCTCGAACTAGCGGGGGGCAAAGCTCCTACGAGCAGTACTTC	TRBJ2-7	many	TRBD2	TRBV7-2
CASSPDVASGRSYEQYF	TGCGCCAGCAGCCCGGACGTCGCTAGCGGGAGGTCCTACGAGCAGTACTTC	TRBJ2-7	-	TRBD2	TRBV4-1
CASTRSGTGAYEQYF	TGTGCCAGCACCCGCTCCGGGACAGGAGCCTACGAGCAGTACTTC	TRBJ2-7	many	TRBD1	TRBV7-2
CSARIQGFNYGYTF	TGCAGTGCTAGGATACAGGGTTTCAACTATGGCTACACCTTC	TRBJ1-2	many	-	TRBV20-1